The T cell receptor beta chain under discussion was sequenced for a study of sequential checkpoint blockade in melanoma. Turning to the study itself: Arm A got nivolumab then ipilimumab; arm B the reverse, 1:1. Maintenance nivolumab came after either treatment sequence. Points from the study as a whole: For nivolumab-first patients, baseline tumor clonality was associated with response.

This table comes from immunoSEQ multiplex PCR, and its TCRdb copy is limited to in-frame clones, with some not included. In the table there are approximately 2,800 clones, around a sixth of which are singletons. V lost 2 bases and J lost 6; bases outside the gene matches: 5. The CDR3 is made up of 14 amino acids. Germline assignment: CDR1 MNHGY and CDR2 SAAAGT. Turning to this clone: Its antigen is not identified.

The treatment: randomized to nivolumab then ipilimumab (arm A) or the reverse (arm B). Sample: tumor tissue (inferred from file names), taken from a patient given nivolumab and ipilimumab in sequence. The chain combines TRBV6-8 with TRBJ1-1; 8 positions match TRBD1. The TCR was taken from a human donor with melanoma. CDR3 amino acids: CASSYQGAWSEAFF. The CDR3 nucleotides are TGTGCCAGCAGTTACCAGGGGGCATGGTCTGAAGCTTTCTTT.